The 28 T cell receptor beta chains listed next were all sequenced from one sample in a study of T cells in tuberculosis. Documented time point: new active TB diagnosis, blood taken before or within 7 days of starting treatment. TCRdb keeps only in-frame clones here, not all; method: immunoSEQ multiplex PCR. The data contain about 33,000 clones, 70% to 90% of them singletons. The sequencing here drew on PBMCs, taken at tuberculosis diagnosis. The receptors come from an adult with tuberculosis.

This sequence joins TRBV4-1 and TRBJ1-4; D unresolved. The V gene's germline CDR1 is MGHRA and CDR2 YSYEKL. V gave up 0 bases and J gave up 14 bases, with 10 bases separating them. This CDR3 has 12 residues. Here the CDR3 reads CASSQDKAGLFF. The CDR3 coding sequence is TGCGCCAGCAGCCAAGATAAAGCGGGGCTGTTTTTT.

CDR3 nucleotides: TGTGCCAGAACGCCGGGACAGTCCCCGTGGAACACTGAAGCTTTCTTT. This sequence encodes CARTPGQSPWNTEAFF. The gene calls are TRBV2 and TRBJ1-1, with 7 bases aligning to TRBD1. J was trimmed by 1 base and V by 9 bases; bases with no gene match: 14. This CDR3 is 16 amino acids long. CDR1 SNHLY and CDR2 FYNNEI come from the germline V gene.

This chain connects TRBV14 to TRBJ1-2; D unclear. Germline V gives CDR1 SGHDN, CDR2 FVKESK. The CDR3 totals 13 residues. The germline V and J ends were trimmed by 4 bases and 4 bases, with 10 bases remaining between them. The CDR3 DNA reads as TGTGCCAGCAGCCCAGGCCTGCTCTATGGCTACACCTTC. This codes for CASSPGLLYGYTF.

This clone was seen only once. The rearrangement links TRBV2 to TRBJ1-1; D is unclear. CDR1 and CDR2 (germline): SNHLY, FYNNEI. The length of the CDR3 is 13 residues. Trimming removed 7 bases from V and 2 bases from J, with 11 bases in between. The CDR3: CASIRRGNTEAFF. DNA of the CDR3: TGTGCCAGCATAAGGCGGGGAAACACTGAAGCTTTCTTT.

This clone was picked up one time. The V and J genes are TRBV5-4 and TRBJ2-5; TRBD2 matches 8 bases. V was clipped by 4 bases and J by 5 bases; unmatched bases: 10. Germline assignment: CDR1 SGHNT and CDR2 YYREEE (reference sequence). This CDR3 has 15 residues. CDR3 nucleotide sequence: TGTGCCAGCAGCCAGACTAGCGCAGCAGCGGAGACCCAGTACTTC. Its protein product is CASSQTSAAAETQYF.

The chain has TRBV9 and TRBJ2-7; D is ambiguous. V was trimmed by 0 bases and J by 0 bases, leaving 10 bases between them. Germline CDR1 is SGDLS and CDR2 is YYNGEE. The CDR3 consists of 15 residues. The DNA of the CDR3 is TGTGCCAGCAGCGTAGGATATCGAGGCTCCTACGAGCAGTACTTC. It translates to CASSVGYRGSYEQYF.

V and J are TRBV5-1 and TRBJ1-2; maybe TRBD1 (5 bases). The germline CDR1 and CDR2 sequences are SGHRS and YFSETQ. This CDR3 spans 14 amino acids. V lost 2 bases and J lost 3, with 11 bases in between. CDR3 bases: TGCGCCAGCAGCTTCCGGGGGGGTGACTATGGCTACACCTTC. It specifies CASSFRGGDYGYTF. Supplemented by reference TRBV5-1 and TRBJ1-2, the full variable domain reads KAGVTQTPRYLIKTRGQQVTLSCSPISGHRSVSWYQQTPGQGLQFLFEYFSETQRNKGNFPGRFSGRQFSNSRSEMNVSTLELGDSALYLCASSFRGGDYGYTFGSGTRLTVV.

Only one count was recorded for this clone. This chain links TRBV6-1 with TRBJ2-2; a possible D gene is TRBD1 (6 bases). V dropped 3 bases and J dropped 4 bases, with 15 bases sitting between them. The CDR3 runs to 16 residues. Germline V gene lookup returns CDR1 MNHNS and CDR2 SASEGT. CDR3 DNA sequence: TGTGCCAGCAGTGAGCTAAACAGGGTCGTCACCGGGGAGCTGTTTTTT. Amino acid sequence: CASSELNRVVTGELFF.

CDR3 residues: CASSQTDRDEKLFF. CDR3 nucleotide sequence: TGTGCCAGCAGCCAAACTGACAGGGATGAAAAACTGTTTTTT. The gene calls are TRBV6-6 and TRBJ1-4; the match to TRBD1 covers 7 bases. The germline V gene has CDR1 MNHNY and CDR2 SVGAGI (reference sequence). The CDR3 totals 14 residues. V shed 6 bases and J 6 bases; nucleotides not matched to a gene: 7.

The V call is TRBV7-2, the J call TRBJ2-4; D is unclear. This CDR3 region has 15 residues. Germline-derived CDR1 and CDR2 are SGHTA and FQGNSA. The V gene lost 1 base and the J gene lost 7 bases, with 14 bases spanning the gap. The DNA of the CDR3 is TGTGCCAGCAGCTTAGGGTCGGGTAGTTCGAACATTCAGTACTTC. It specifies CASSLGSGSSNIQYF.

The rearrangement uses TRBV1 and TRBJ2-5; the D call in the table, TRBD2, was not verified against the DNA. TRBV1 is termed a pseudogene. The CDR3 sequence is 17 residues long. This chain's CDR3 is CTSSQDWASGVQETQYF. For the CDR3, the DNA is TGCACCAGCAGCCAAGATTGGGCTAGCGGGGTCCAAGAGACCCAGTACTTC.

V usage is TRBV6-6 and J usage is TRBJ2-7; TRBD1 agrees at 9 bases. The length of the CDR3 is 16 residues. V was pared by 4 bases and J by 5 bases, with 12 bases of the junction left unmatched. The V gene's germline CDR1 is MNHNY and CDR2 SVGAGI (reference sequence). CDR3 loop: CASSLRTGGAFHEQYF. CDR3 DNA: TGTGCCAGCAGTTTACGTACAGGGGGCGCCTTCCACGAGCAGTACTTC.

The chain joins TRBV28 to TRBJ2-7; TRBD1 agrees at 7 bases. From germline, CDR1 is MDHEN and CDR2 SYDVKM. The CDR3 has 13 amino acids. The trim removed 3 bases at V and 5 bases at J, leaving 4 bases unmatched. CDR3 DNA sequence: TGTGCCAGCAGTTTCTCGACAGGGAACGAGCAGTACTTC. Translated, it gives CASSFSTGNEQYF.

The chain combines TRBV4-3 with TRBJ2-7, with D hard to call. The V gene lost 1 base and the J gene lost 0 bases, with 7 bases spanning the gap. The CDR3 has 14 amino acids. Germline V CDR1 and CDR2: LGHNA, YSLEER. The CDR3 spells CASSQGVNSYEQYF. CDR3 nucleotide sequence: TGCGCCAGCAGCCAAGGAGTGAACTCCTACGAGCAGTACTTC.

This clone has just one count. This chain connects TRBV30 to TRBJ2-2; TRBD1 matches at 7 bases. The V gene's germline CDR1 is GTSNPN and CDR2 SVGIG (reference sequence). This CDR3 spans 14 amino acids. With 3 bases clipped from V and 5 bases from J, the junction kept 6 bases outside the gene matches. The CDR3 nucleotides are TGTGCCTGGAGGGTGACAGGGTCGACCGGGGAGCTGTTTTTT. Translating gives CAWRVTGSTGELFF.

V usage is TRBV7-9 and J usage is TRBJ1-1; a weak D match, TRBD1 (5 bases). Germline loops: CDR1 SEHNR, CDR2 FQNEAQ (reference sequence). The CDR3 consists of 16 residues. The V gene lost 2 bases and the J gene lost 0 bases, with 13 bases spanning the gap. CDR3 coding DNA: TGTGCCAGCAGCTTATACGCGGGACTGATGAACACTGAAGCTTTCTTT. Translated, it gives CASSLYAGLMNTEAFF.

The gene calls are TRBV4-2 and TRBJ1-1; 9 bases fit TRBD1. V was pared by 3 bases and J by 3 bases, with 5 bases of the junction left unmatched. Germline loops: CDR1 LGHNA, CDR2 YNFKEQ. This CDR3 is built from 15 residues. Written as DNA, the CDR3 is TGTGCCAGCAGCCAGGGACAGGGCGGTGACACTGAAGCTTTCTTT. The encoded protein is CASSQGQGGDTEAFF.

The chain recombines TRBV28 with TRBJ2-3, with 10 nucleotides matching TRBD2. The CDR3 sequence is 17 residues long. V was clipped by 4 bases and J by 4 bases; unmatched bases: 11. Germline V CDR1 and CDR2: MDHEN, SYDVKM. Here the CDR3 DNA reads TGTGCCAGCAGTTCCGCGGGACTAGCGATAGTGGCAGATACGCAGTATTTT. Its translation is CASSSAGLAIVADTQYF. Complete variable domain (other parts from reference TRBV28 and TRBJ2-3): DVKVTQSSRYLVKRTGEKVFLECVQDMDHENMFWYRQDPGLGLRLIYFSYDVKMKEKGDIPEGYSVSREKKERFSLILESASTNQTSMYLCASSSAGLAIVADTQYFGPGTRLTVL.

The CDR3 loop is CAWSVRLATDTQYF. CDR3 nucleotide sequence: TGTGCCTGGAGTGTAAGACTAGCCACAGATACGCAGTATTTT. The V gene is TRBV30, the J gene TRBJ2-3; 7 bases line up with TRBD2. This CDR3 is built from 14 residues. Germline V lookup: CDR1 GTSNPN, CDR2 SVGIG (reference sequence). Trimming took 0 bases from V and 2 from J; bases not matched to a gene: 2.

This chain connects TRBV11-2 to TRBJ1-4; TRBD1 matches 9 bases. Trimming took 4 bases from V and 3 from J; bases not matched to a gene: 12. This CDR3 has 18 amino acids. Germline CDR1 and CDR2: SGHAT and FQNNGV. As DNA, the CDR3 is TGTGCCAGCAGCTCGAACCGGGACAGGGTATTCCCTAATGAAAAACTGTTTTTT. Translation: CASSSNRDRVFPNEKLFF.

V and J are TRBV25-1 and TRBJ2-7; 7 bases map to TRBD1. This CDR3 has 14 residues. CDR1 MGHDK and CDR2 SYGVNS come from the germline V gene. V trimming: 3 bases; J trimming: 3 bases; junction bases outside the gene matches: 5. The CDR3 protein is CASSELGTVYEQYF. The CDR3 DNA reads TGTGCCAGCAGTGAGCTCGGGACAGTCTACGAGCAGTACTTC.

The chain joins TRBV19 to TRBJ1-2; 9 bases line up with TRBD1. In germline, CDR1 is LNHDA, CDR2 SQIVND (reference sequence). J lost 1 base, V lost 7 bases, and 7 bases had no gene match. The CDR3 has 15 amino acids. CDR3 coding DNA: TGTGCCAGTAAATCGGGACAGGGAGATAACTATGGCTACACCTTC. It yields the protein CASKSGQGDNYGYTF.

The chain is built from TRBV27 and TRBJ1-5; tentatively, D is TRBD1 (6 bases). Germline CDR1 and CDR2: MNHEY and SMNVEV (reference sequence). The CDR3 runs to 15 residues. V lost 2 bases to trimming and J lost 6 bases, with 14 bases between them. CDR3 sequence reads: CASSLGGEGSQPQHF. The CDR3 region has the DNA TGTGCCAGCAGTTTAGGGGGCGAGGGTAGTCAGCCCCAGCATTTT.

V usage is TRBV11-2 and J usage is TRBJ1-4; a possible D gene is TRBD1 (5 bases). This CDR3 has 19 residues. Trimming removed 5 bases from V and 1 base from J, with 23 bases in between. CDR1 SGHAT and CDR2 FQNNGV come from the germline V gene. CDR3: CASSAWDFQQWGTNEKLFF. CDR3 nucleotide sequence: TGTGCCAGCAGCGCTTGGGACTTTCAACAATGGGGAACTAATGAAAAACTGTTTTTT.

The V and J genes are TRBV6-1 and TRBJ1-6; D is unresolved. This CDR3 is 13 amino acids long. The germline gives CDR1 MNHNS, CDR2 SASEGT. The ends were cut back, 6 bases at V and 7 bases at J, with 10 bases in the middle. In DNA form, the CDR3 reads TGTGCCAGCAGCTCCGAGAGAAATTCACCCCTCCACTTT. Its translation: CASSSERNSPLHF.

V gene TRBV4-2 combines with J gene TRBJ1-6, with TRBD1 matching 7 bases. The CDR3 is 13 amino acids. V was pared by 2 bases and J by 15 bases, with 7 bases of the junction left unmatched. Looked up from germline, CDR1 is LGHNA and CDR2 is YNFKEQ. The CDR3 bases are TGTGCCAGCAGCCAAAACAAAGGGACAGACCTCCACTTT. This gives the protein CASSQNKGTDLHF.

This clone has only a few counts. The chain couples TRBV7-2 to TRBJ2-7, with 8 bases matching TRBD1. CDR1 and CDR2 (germline): SGHTA, FQGNSA. This CDR3 region has 14 residues. Trimming cost V 8 bases and J 3 bases; bases outside gene matches: 9. The CDR3 DNA reads as TGTGCCAGCGGAAAGGGGACAGGACTCTACGAGCAGTACTTC. This codes for CASGKGTGLYEQYF.

CDR3 in DNA: TGTGCCAGCAGCCCTCTCAGGGGGCAAGAGACCCAGTACTTC. The encoded protein is CASSPLRGQETQYF. The genes are TRBV7-9 and TRBJ2-5; 7 bases line up with TRBD1. The trim removed 5 bases at V and 2 bases at J, leaving 5 bases unmatched. This CDR3 contains 14 residues. The germline gives CDR1 SEHNR, CDR2 FQNEAQ (reference sequence).